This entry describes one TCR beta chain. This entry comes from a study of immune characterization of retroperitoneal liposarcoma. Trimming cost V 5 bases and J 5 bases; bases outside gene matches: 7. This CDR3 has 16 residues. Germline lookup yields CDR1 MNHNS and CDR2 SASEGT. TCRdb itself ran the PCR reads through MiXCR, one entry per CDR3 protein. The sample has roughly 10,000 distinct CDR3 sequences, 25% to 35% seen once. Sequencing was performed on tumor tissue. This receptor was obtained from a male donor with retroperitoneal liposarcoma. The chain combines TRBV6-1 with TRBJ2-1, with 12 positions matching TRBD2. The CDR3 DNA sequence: TGTGCCAGCAGTTCTAGACGACTAGCGGGGGACAATGAGCAGTTCTTC. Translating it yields CASSSRRLAGDNEQFF.